The clone carrying this TCR beta chain was observed a few times. Its antigen is currently unknown. Per the germline V gene, CDR1 is SNHLY and CDR2 is FYNNEI. V gave up 10 bases and J gave up 0 bases; unmatched junction bases: 6. This CDR3 is 14 amino acids long. The data stem from a study of T cell repertoires in cytomegalovirus infection. Background on the study: Based on public TCR beta signatures, there were indications of CMV infection and of a matching HLA type. Study-level results: Across the ex vivo response, the dominant clonotypes were HLA-C-restricted CMV-specific TCR beta clonotypes. Summed public TCR beta family frequency identified CMV carriers bearing the relevant HLA.

In TCRdb, the reads were re-called with MiXCR into one record per CDR3 protein. The sample lists roughly 240,000 distinct CDR3 sequences; about 7% were seen once. Sequenced sample: PBMCs. The clonotype originates from a human donor in good health (CMV status not recorded). Some clones in this sample may be carry-over from other donors' samples. J is TRBJ1-2 and V is TRBV2; TRBD1 agrees at 9 bases. CDR3 sequence: CATGQGPANYGYTF. The CDR3 bases are TGTGCCACCGGACAGGGGCCAGCTAACTATGGCTACACCTTC. The whole variable domain, filled in from reference TRBV2 and TRBJ1-2, reads EPEVTQTPSHQVTQMGQEVILRCVPISNHLYFYWYRQILGQKVEFLVSFYNNEISEKSEIFDDQFSVERPDGSNFTLKIRSTKLEDSAMYFCATGQGPANYGYTFGSGTRLTVV.